This entry concerns a single TCR beta chain. These data come from a study of OX40 agonist ivuxolimab in advanced cancers. CDR3 size: 15 residues. The germline V and J ends were trimmed by 5 bases and 5 bases, with 18 bases remaining between them. In germline, CDR1 is SGHTA, CDR2 FQGTGA. The protocol was immunoSEQ multiplex PCR, while the TCRdb copy is restricted to in-frame clones and leaves out a portion. Of around 81,000 clones in the sample, 88% were seen once. The material was CD4+ or CD8+ T cells sorted from blood, obtained in a trial of the OX40 agonist ivuxolimab. V gene TRBV7-3 combines with J gene TRBJ2-5; TRBD1 or TRBD2 may be the D gene (5 bases each). The source of this sequence is an adult with an advanced solid tumor such as melanoma, head and neck, liver or kidney cancer. CDR3: CASSHGTRMGETQYF. The CDR3 coding sequence is TGTGCCAGCAGCCACGGGACCCGAATGGGGGAGACCCAGTACTTC.